This T cell receptor beta chain was sequenced in a study of OX40 agonist ivuxolimab in advanced cancers. Overall study context: Patients were dosed with the agonistic anti-OX40 (CD134) antibody ivuxolimab. Partial response was recorded in three patients: one hepatocellular carcinoma and two cutaneous melanoma cases. A diagnosis of hepatocellular carcinoma, melanoma, renal cell or head and neck cancer was present in dose-escalation patients. Study-wide points: People who partly responded at 0.1-3.0 mg/kg had some of the least clonal expansion seen.

Germline-derived CDR1 and CDR2 are MNHNS and SASEGT. The CDR3 is 15 amino acids. Trimming removed 2 bases at V and 6 bases at J, with 17 bases between. Worth noting for this clone: The antigen remains undetermined.

This table comes from immunoSEQ multiplex PCR, and its TCRdb copy is limited to in-frame clones, with some not included. Of more than 65,000 clones in the sample, 84% are singletons; the top ten hold more than 20%. The TCR comes from an adult with an advanced solid tumor such as melanoma, head and neck, liver or kidney cancer. The chain recombines TRBV6-1 with TRBJ2-7, with unresolved D. The specimen was CD4+ or CD8+ T cells sorted from blood, collected in a trial of the OX40 agonist ivuxolimab. CDR3 sequence (DNA): TGTGCCAGCAGTGAAACGAGGTACGCGGAAGGCGAGCAGTACTTC. It is translated as CASSETRYAEGEQYF.